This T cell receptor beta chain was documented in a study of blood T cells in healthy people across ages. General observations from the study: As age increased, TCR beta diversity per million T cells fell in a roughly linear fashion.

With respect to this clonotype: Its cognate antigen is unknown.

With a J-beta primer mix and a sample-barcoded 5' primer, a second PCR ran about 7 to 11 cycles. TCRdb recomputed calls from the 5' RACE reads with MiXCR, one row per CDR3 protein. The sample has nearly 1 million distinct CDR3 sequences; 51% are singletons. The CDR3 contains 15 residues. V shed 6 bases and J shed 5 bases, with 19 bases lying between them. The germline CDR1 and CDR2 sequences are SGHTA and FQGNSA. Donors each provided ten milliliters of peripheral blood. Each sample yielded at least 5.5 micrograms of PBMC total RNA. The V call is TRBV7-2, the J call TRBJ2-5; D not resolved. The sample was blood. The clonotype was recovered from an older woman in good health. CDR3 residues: CASRFGVAWSETQYF. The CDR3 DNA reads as TGTGCCAGCAGGTTTGGCGTGGCGTGGAGCGAGACCCAGTACTTC.